What follows is one T cell receptor beta chain and its context. Its antigen is not yet known. Base quality data are lacking; no much larger clone is found one base away. The CDR3, cysteine through phenylalanine, is 12 amino acids long. Only the CDR3 portion is preserved as DNA: 36 bases, with reading frame beginning at the first base. The germline V gene (reference sequence) specifies LNHDA as CDR1 and SQIVND as CDR2. The V and J ends are trimmed by 1 base and 9 bases, leaving 9 bases between them. These data come from a study of CD8 T cells in Susac syndrome (dated by TCRdb to between 2018 and 2021). Regarding the research as a whole: The study used repertoire sequencing to test whether antigen drove CD8+ T cell activation and differentiation in Susac syndrome. Broader findings and caveats from the paper: The number of individuals in the TCR sequencing and HLA analysis was recognized as being relatively small.

High-throughput TCR beta sequencing profiled peripheral blood CD8+ and CD4+ T cells from healthy donors, Susac syndrome patients and multiple sclerosis patients. The multiple sclerosis controls were treatment-naive patients whose relapsing-remitting disease, either stable or active, fulfilled the revised McDonald criteria. Bulk CD8+ and CD4+ T cells were purified by magnetic negative isolation, while CD8+ TEMRA cells were enriched using FACS. Blood was collected in EDTA tubes and processed within 24 hours, with PBMCs isolated through density gradient centrifugation. PBMCs destined for TCR sequencing were cryopreserved in liquid nitrogen and later thawed in a 37 °C water bath. The sorted or isolated CD4+, CD8+ and CD8+ TEMRA cells reached a purity of at least 90%. RNA was extracted using the RNeasy kit, and roughly 0.5 to 1 ug of the RNA was reverse transcribed with random hexamers. TCR beta CDR3 regions were amplified with the immunoSEQ multiplex PCR assay covering 54 Vbeta and 13 Jbeta segments. PCR amplification bias was corrected by using a synthetic template baseline for primer optimization and computational correction. The study's processing was this. Reads were annotated to V, D and J genes according to IMGT and were analyzed with immunoSEQ Analyzer, with only productive sequences retained. To calculate clonality, Shannon entropy was normalized by log2 of the number of productive unique sequences and then subtracted from one. For each patient and control, public and private clones were evaluated among the 100 most prevalent clones. Clones were defined as Susac-specific if absent from the healthy and MS cohorts, from approximately 1,100 published viral clones and from other ImmuneACCESS disease sequences. TCRdb's own reprocessing of the public reads used fastp at Q25 and MiXCR and kept productive beta chains. Identical CDR3 protein sequences are pooled into one entry, listed with their most common genes and DNA. The V and J calls shown here were made by TCRdb, not taken from the authors' results. Across this sample there are approximately 180,000 distinct CDR3 sequences, with 85% to 95% seen only once. The ten largest clones add up to roughly 0.1% of the sample.

This receptor chain uses TRBV19 and TRBJ1-1, with an unclear D gene assignment. The receptor was isolated from a human donor with multiple sclerosis. Material: CD4+ T cells from PBMCs. The CDR3 in this case is CASSIVPGQAFF. In nucleotide form, the sequence is TGTGCCAGTAGTATAGTCCCGGGTCAAGCTTTCTTT.